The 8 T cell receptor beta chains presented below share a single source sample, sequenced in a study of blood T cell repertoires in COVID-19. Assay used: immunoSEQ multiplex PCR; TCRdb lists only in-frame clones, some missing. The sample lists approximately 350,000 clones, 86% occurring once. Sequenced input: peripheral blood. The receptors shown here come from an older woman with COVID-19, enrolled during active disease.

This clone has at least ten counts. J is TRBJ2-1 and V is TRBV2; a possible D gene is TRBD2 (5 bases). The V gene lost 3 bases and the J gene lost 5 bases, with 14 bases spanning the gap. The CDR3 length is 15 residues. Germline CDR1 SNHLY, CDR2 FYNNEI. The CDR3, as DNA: TGTGCCAGCAGTGATCCCCTAGCCGCTAACAATGAGCAGTTCTTC. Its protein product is CASSDPLAANNEQFF.

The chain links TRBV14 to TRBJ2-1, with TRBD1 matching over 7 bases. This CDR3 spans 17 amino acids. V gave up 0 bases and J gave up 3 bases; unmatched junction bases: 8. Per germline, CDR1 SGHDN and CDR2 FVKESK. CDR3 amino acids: CASSQEERQGLYNEQFF. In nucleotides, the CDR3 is TGTGCCAGCAGCCAAGAAGAGCGACAGGGCCTCTACAATGAGCAGTTCTTC.

CDR3 loop: CASSLGAGTSNNEQFF. For the CDR3, the DNA is TGTGCCAGCAGCTTAGGCGCCGGGACTAGTAACAATGAGCAGTTCTTC. The rearrangement joins TRBV11-2 to TRBJ2-1; 8 nucleotides match TRBD2. Trimming removed 1 base from V and 5 bases from J; junction bases left unmatched: 7. CDR1 and CDR2 (germline): SGHAT, FQNNGV. The CDR3 length is 16 residues.

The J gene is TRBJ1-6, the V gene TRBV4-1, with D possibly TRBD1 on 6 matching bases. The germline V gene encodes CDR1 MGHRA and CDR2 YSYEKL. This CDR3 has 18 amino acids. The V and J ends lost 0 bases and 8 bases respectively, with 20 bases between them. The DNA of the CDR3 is TGCGCCAGCAGCCAAGATCTTTGGGTACAGGGCCGGGATTCACCCCTCCACTTT. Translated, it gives CASSQDLWVQGRDSPLHF.

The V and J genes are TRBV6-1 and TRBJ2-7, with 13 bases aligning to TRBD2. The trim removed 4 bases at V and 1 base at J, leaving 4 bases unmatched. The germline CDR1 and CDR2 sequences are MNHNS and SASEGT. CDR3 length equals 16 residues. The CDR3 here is CASSGTSGGKSYEQYF. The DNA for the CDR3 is TGTGCCAGCAGTGGGACTAGCGGGGGAAAATCCTACGAGCAGTACTTC.

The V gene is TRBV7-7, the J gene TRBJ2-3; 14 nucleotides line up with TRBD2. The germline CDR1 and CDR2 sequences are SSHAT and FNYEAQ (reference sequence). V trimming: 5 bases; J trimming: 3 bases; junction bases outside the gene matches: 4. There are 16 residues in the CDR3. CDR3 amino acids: CASSPRLAGGTDTQYF. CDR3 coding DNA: TGTGCCAGCAGCCCGCGACTAGCGGGGGGGACAGATACGCAGTATTTT.

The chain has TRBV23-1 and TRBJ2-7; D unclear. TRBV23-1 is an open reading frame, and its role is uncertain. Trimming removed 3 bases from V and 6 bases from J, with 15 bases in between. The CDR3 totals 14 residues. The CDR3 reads CASSHIARSGEQYF. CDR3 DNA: TGCGCCAGCAGTCACATCGCTAGGTCTGGCGAGCAGTACTTC.

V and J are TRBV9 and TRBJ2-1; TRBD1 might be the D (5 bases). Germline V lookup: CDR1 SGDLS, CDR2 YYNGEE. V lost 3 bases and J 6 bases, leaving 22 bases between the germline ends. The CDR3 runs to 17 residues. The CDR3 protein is CASSAYRQSLSGNEQFF. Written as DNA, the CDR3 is TGTGCCAGCAGCGCGTATCGACAGTCCTTGAGTGGCAATGAGCAGTTCTTC.